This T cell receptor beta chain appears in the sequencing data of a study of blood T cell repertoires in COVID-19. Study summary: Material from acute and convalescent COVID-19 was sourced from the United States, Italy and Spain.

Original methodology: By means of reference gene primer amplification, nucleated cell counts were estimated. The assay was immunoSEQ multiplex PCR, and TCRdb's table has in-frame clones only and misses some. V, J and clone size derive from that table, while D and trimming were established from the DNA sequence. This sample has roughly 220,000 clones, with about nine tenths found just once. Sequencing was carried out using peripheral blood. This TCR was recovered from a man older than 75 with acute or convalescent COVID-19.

The CDR3 loop is CASSQETSVAGELFF. CDR3 coding DNA: TGTGCCAGCAGCCAAGAAACCAGTGTTGCCGGGGAGCTGTTTTTT. The V gene is TRBV4-2, the J gene TRBJ2-2; the D is unclear. The CDR3 sequence is 15 residues long. Trimming shortened V by 0 bases and J by 6 bases, and 11 bases separated the two germline ends. Germline assignment: CDR1 LGHNA and CDR2 YNFKEQ.